This paragraph reports one T cell receptor beta chain. The antigen is unknown. CDR1 is SGDLS, CDR2 YYNGEE, per germline. Unmatched junction bases numbered 4, after V lost 4 bases and J lost 2 bases. The CDR3 contains 15 residues. Per-sample yields of isolated PBMCs were at least 7 million. This record comes from a study of blood T cells in healthy people across ages. Study results and limitations: Because donor CMV status was unknown, expanded clonotype changes were possibly confounded. While age rose, TCR beta diversity per million T cells dropped in a roughly linear way. Naive CD4+ cells and diversity were both higher in long-lived donors than in aged donors.

A J-beta primer mix and a sample-barcoded 5' primer were used in a second PCR of roughly 7 to 12 cycles. TCRdb called the 5' RACE reads again in MiXCR, with one record for every CDR3 protein. The data contain about 1.5 million distinct CDR3 sequences, 40% to 45% of them seen just once; the ten biggest clones take up about 4.1%. The clonotype comes from a woman aged 18-30 years in good health. Sequencing used blood. This chain joins TRBV9 and TRBJ2-3, with TRBD2 identical over 10 bases. CDR3 nucleotide sequence: TGTGCCAGCAGCAAGCGGGGGGGCCCCACAGATACGCAGTATTTT. Its protein is CASSKRGGPTDTQYF.